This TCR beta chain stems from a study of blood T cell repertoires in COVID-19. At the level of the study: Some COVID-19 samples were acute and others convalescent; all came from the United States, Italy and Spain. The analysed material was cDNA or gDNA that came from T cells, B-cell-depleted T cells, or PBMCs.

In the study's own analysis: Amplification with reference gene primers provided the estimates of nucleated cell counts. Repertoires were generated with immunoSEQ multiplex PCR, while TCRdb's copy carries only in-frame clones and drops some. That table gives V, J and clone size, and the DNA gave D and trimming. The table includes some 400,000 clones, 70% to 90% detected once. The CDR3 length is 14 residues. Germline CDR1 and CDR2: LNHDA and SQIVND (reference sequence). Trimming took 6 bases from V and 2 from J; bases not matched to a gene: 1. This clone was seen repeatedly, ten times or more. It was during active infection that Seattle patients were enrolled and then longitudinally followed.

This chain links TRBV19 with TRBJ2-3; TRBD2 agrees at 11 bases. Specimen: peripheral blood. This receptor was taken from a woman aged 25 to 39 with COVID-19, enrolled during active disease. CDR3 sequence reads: CASRGLAATDTQYF. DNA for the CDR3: TGTGCCAGTAGGGGACTAGCGGCCACAGATACGCAGTATTTT.